Presented here are 31 T cell receptor beta chains from one specimen sequenced in a study of metastatic and nonmetastatic thyroid tumors. Each patient went into thyroid surgery without having received any treatment. TCRdb reprocessed the PCR reads via MiXCR. The sample has about 33,000 clones, approximately 15% seen once. Sequenced sample: blood. The source of these receptors is a female donor with papillary thyroid cancer or a benign thyroid nodule (not recorded which). Some clones in this sample may be carry-over from other donors' samples.

This clone was seen repeatedly, ten times or more. The chain uses TRBV10-3 and TRBJ1-1; weak D call: TRBD1 (5 bases). This CDR3 has 12 residues. V lost 11 bases, J lost 4 bases, and 14 bases lay in between. Germline CDR1 reads ENHRY; CDR2 reads SYGVKD. The CDR3 nucleotides read TGTGCCTCCCAACGGGGGGGCACTGAAGCTTTCTTT. Its protein is CASQRGGTEAFF.

This clone occurred many times. This CDR3 reads CAISPEGSGGGNNEQFF. The CDR3 DNA reads as TGTGCCATCAGTCCCGAGGGTAGCGGGGGGGGAAACAATGAGCAGTTCTTC. This rearrangement joins TRBV10-3 to TRBJ2-1; 11 bases line up with TRBD2. V gave up 5 bases and J gave up 5 bases; unmatched junction bases: 11. The CDR3 consists of 17 residues. In germline, CDR1 is ENHRY, CDR2 SYGVKD.

In its sample, this clone was seen many times. The same CDR3 is also encoded by other DNA sequences in this sample. The rearrangement links TRBV28 to TRBJ2-7, with TRBD2 matching over 14 bases. The CDR3 totals 15 residues. From germline, CDR1 is MDHEN and CDR2 SYDVKM. V shed 4 bases and J 6 bases; nucleotides not matched to a gene: 5. CDR3: CASSSPGLAGVEQYF. The CDR3 DNA sequence: TGTGCCAGCAGTTCTCCGGGACTAGCGGGAGTCGAGCAGTACTTC.

A few counts support this clone. Mismatch with germline at one junction end may stem from a read error. The CDR3 sequence: CASRAQAAQPQHF. The CDR3 coding sequence is TGTGCCAGCAGGGCCCAGGCCGCTCAGCCCCAGCATTTC. The chain combines TRBV6-1 with TRBJ1-5; D gene uncertain. Per germline, CDR1 MNHNS and CDR2 SASEGT. The CDR3 is 13 amino acids.

There are a few counts of this clone. The chain couples TRBV13 to TRBJ2-5, with 11 positions matching TRBD2. The junction had 5 bases not matched to a gene; V was cut back by 8 bases and J by 3 bases. Germline lookup yields CDR1 PRHDT and CDR2 FYEKMQ (reference sequence). There are 14 residues in the CDR3. This CDR3 reads CASETSGGEETQYF. The CDR3 coding sequence is TGTGCCAGCGAAACTAGCGGGGGAGAAGAGACCCAGTACTTC. The variable domain in full, completed from reference TRBV13 and TRBJ2-5, reads AAGVIQSPRHLIKEKRETATLKCYPIPRHDTVYWYQQGPGQDPQFLISFYEKMQSDKGSIPDRFSAQQFSDYHSELNMSSLELGDSALYFCASETSGGEETQYFGPGTRLLVL.

This clone was seen only a few times. The chain recombines TRBV12-3 or TRBV12-4 with TRBJ1-1, with 7 bases fitting TRBD1. The CDR3 has 13 residues. V was pared by 5 bases and J by 7 bases, with 7 bases of the junction left unmatched. The CDR3 DNA reads TGTGCCAGCAGTCTAGGGACAGTTATTGAAGCTTTCTTT. Its protein is CASSLGTVIEAFF.

Worth noting for this clone: Its ends do not fully match the called genes, so a read error is possible. The chain carries TRBV20-1 and TRBJ2-4; tentatively, D is TRBD2 (6 bases). The J call could be wrong; TRBJ2-1 is a better fit for the DNA end. Germline assignment: CDR1 DFQATT and CDR2 SNEGSKA (reference sequence). The CDR3 has 16 amino acids. The CDR3 nucleotides read TGCAGTGCTAGAGACTCGGGGAGGTCCTCATTCTATGATCAGTTCTTC. Translation gives CSARDSGRSSFYDQFF.

This clone was detected ten times or more. The rearrangement links TRBV2 to TRBJ2-5; the D is unclear. V lost 6 bases, J lost 4 bases, and 12 bases lay in between. The germline CDR1 and CDR2 sequences are SNHLY and FYNNEI. The CDR3 contains 13 residues. The CDR3 sequence: CASSVGPGETQYF. Written as DNA, the CDR3 is TGTGCCAGCAGCGTTGGGCCAGGAGAGACCCAGTACTTC.

This clone was seen many times. This rearrangement joins TRBV28 to TRBJ1-3; no definite D call. Per germline, CDR1 MDHEN and CDR2 SYDVKM. Trimming took off 3 bases at V and 4 bases at J, with 16 bases between the two ends. CDR3 size: 16 residues. The CDR3 nucleotides read TGTGCCAGCAGTTTCCCCGATGGGTTGTTAGGAAACACCATATATTTT. This codes for CASSFPDGLLGNTIYF.

Note on this clone: Relative to the germline gene, one junction end is altered; a read error may explain this. The chain has TRBV24-1 and TRBJ2-7, with no clear D. Germline CDR1 is KGHDR and CDR2 is SFDVKD. CDR3 size: 16 residues. This chain's CDR3 is CATSDLGIDSHYEQYF. CDR3 sequence (DNA): TGTGCCACGAGTGACTTAGGAATAGACTCGCATTACGAGCAGTACTTC.

The chain joins TRBV5-1 to TRBJ2-7; D is possibly TRBD1 or TRBD2 (5 bases each). The CDR3 contains 14 residues. Germline V CDR1 and CDR2: SGHRS, YFSETQ. V lost 4 bases and J lost 3, with 14 bases in between. Here the CDR3 DNA reads TGCGCCAGCAGCCCCGGGACCGCGAACTACGAGCAGTACTTC. This sequence encodes CASSPGTANYEQYF.

In this sample, this clone turned up many times. The CDR3 DNA reads as TGCGCCAGCAGCTTGAATGCGGGAAGCACAGATACGCAGTATTTT. As protein: CASSLNAGSTDTQYF. The V call is TRBV5-1, the J call TRBJ2-3, with a possible D match to TRBD2 (6 bases). The CDR3 has 15 residues. Per germline, CDR1 SGHRS and CDR2 YFSETQ. Trimming took off 1 base at V and 0 bases at J, with 9 bases between the two ends.

This clone was observed many times. The chain recombines TRBV12-3 or TRBV12-4 with TRBJ2-3, with D hard to call. CDR3 length: 13 amino acids. V shed 1 base and J shed 5 bases, with 7 bases lying between them. CDR3 amino acids: CASSLGFGDTQYF. Here the CDR3 DNA reads TGTGCCAGCAGTTTAGGGTTCGGAGATACGCAGTATTTT.

As for this clone: One base away lies a much larger clone, so this may be a sequencing read error. The rearrangement uses TRBV4-2 and TRBJ2-5; possible D gene TRBD2, 7 bases. V dropped 4 bases and J dropped 4 bases, with 28 bases sitting between them. This CDR3 has 19 residues. The germline gives CDR1 LGHNA, CDR2 YNFKEQ. The CDR3 DNA sequence: TGTGCCAGCAGCCGCCGCGCGGGGGCCGTCCCACTGGGGCGAGAGACCCAGTACTTC. This codes for CASSRRAGAVPLGRETQYF.

V gene TRBV6-1 combines with J gene TRBJ1-5, with 7 bases lining up with TRBD1. Germline-derived CDR1 and CDR2 are MNHNS and SASEGT. V was pared by 7 bases and J by 2 bases, with 14 bases of the junction left unmatched. This CDR3 region has 17 residues. The CDR3 here is CASTEFRTGNGNQPQHF. The CDR3 DNA follows: TGTGCCAGCACTGAGTTCCGGACAGGAAATGGCAATCAGCCCCAGCATTTT.

This clone was recorded at least ten times. The chain carries TRBV19 and TRBJ1-1; D not resolved. V lost 3 bases, J lost 4 bases, and 9 bases lay in between. This CDR3 is 13 amino acids long. Germline V gives CDR1 LNHDA, CDR2 SQIVND (reference sequence). This chain's CDR3 is CASSILESTEAFF. CDR3 DNA: TGTGCCAGTAGTATCTTAGAGTCCACTGAAGCTTTCTTT.

This chain joins TRBV18 and TRBJ2-1; D possibly corresponds to TRBD2 (9 bases). The V gene lost 4 bases and the J gene lost 3 bases, with 22 bases spanning the gap. CDR3 length equals 18 residues. Germline values: CDR1 KGHSH, CDR2 LQKENI. CDR3 sequence reads: CASSQEGQGGRVYNEQFF. CDR3 sequence (DNA): TGTGCCAGCTCACAAGAAGGACAGGGCGGGAGGGTCTACAATGAGCAGTTCTTC.

This clone was seen repeatedly, ten times or more. The chain uses TRBV20-1 and TRBJ2-7; 9 nucleotides align to TRBD1. V lost 8 bases and J lost 2; bases outside the gene matches: 13. Germline CDR1 reads DFQATT; CDR2 reads SNEGSKA (reference sequence). There are 15 residues in the CDR3. The CDR3 DNA reads TGCAGTCCCAATGCTGGGTACAGGGGGCCCTACGAGCAGTACTTC. Its protein product is CSPNAGYRGPYEQYF.

This clone was counted many times. Given the absence of the conserved phenylalanine or tryptophan at the CDR3 end, a read error is likely. The DNA is left out, because the CDR3 cannot be placed on it with certainty; the CDR3 is given as TCRdb lists it. This chain joins TRBV7-6 and TRBJ2-7; the table's D call of TRBD2 was not tested on the DNA. The CDR3 is 10 residues long, ends included. Germline V lookup: CDR1 SGHVS, CDR2 FNYEAQ. The CDR3 spells CASSSPRPSG.

The CDR3 bases are TGCGCCAGCAGCTTGACCGACAGGGCTTCTCTAAACATTCAGTACTTC. It is translated as CASSLTDRASLNIQYF. The J gene is TRBJ2-4, the V gene TRBV5-1; 7 bases are shared with TRBD1. The ends lost 1 base at V and 6 bases at J; junction bases unmatched: 10. There are 16 residues in the CDR3. Germline V lookup: CDR1 SGHRS, CDR2 YFSETQ.

This clone was counted ten times or more. The chain joins TRBV28 to TRBJ2-4; D might be TRBD1 or TRBD2, each matching 5 bases. This CDR3 is 15 amino acids long. Germline values: CDR1 MDHEN, CDR2 SYDVKM. V lost 2 bases to trimming and J lost 1 base, with 9 bases between them. This CDR3 reads CASSLGTDAKNIQYF. The CDR3 bases are TGTGCCAGCAGTTTAGGGACCGATGCCAAAAACATTCAGTACTTC.

This clone was seen many times. The chain uses TRBV5-4 and TRBJ1-1; D perhaps matches TRBD1 (6 bases). Per the germline V gene, CDR1 is SGHNT and CDR2 is YYREEE (reference sequence). With 0 bases removed from V and 11 bases from J, the gap between germline ends came to 17 bases. The CDR3 contains 14 residues. The chain's CDR3 is CASSLEGGLYGAFF. The CDR3 DNA reads as TGTGCCAGCAGCTTGGAGGGGGGGCTATATGGGGCTTTCTTT. The whole variable domain, remainder taken from reference TRBV5-4 and TRBJ1-1, is ETGVTQSPTHLIKTRGQQVTLRCSSQSGHNTVSWYQQALGQGPQFIFQYYREEENGRGNFPPRFSGLQFPNYSSELNVNALELDDSALYLCASSLEGGLYGAFFGQGTRLTVV.

This clone has ten or more counts. The chain has TRBV11-3 and TRBJ2-1, with no clear D. Germline CDR1 is SGHNT and CDR2 is YENEEA. Deletions cut 1 base from V and 6 bases from J, with 10 bases between. The CDR3 consists of 14 residues. CDR3 nucleotides: TGTGCCAGCAGCTTAGGCGGCTACGGCAATGAGCAGTTCTTC. Translation: CASSLGGYGNEQFF.

The chain has TRBV3-1 and TRBJ2-5, with 10 bases fitting TRBD1. This CDR3 contains 15 residues. J gave up 4 bases and V 1 base, and 3 bases lay outside the gene matches. Germline CDR1 reads LGHDT; CDR2 reads YNNKEL (reference sequence). CDR3 sequence reads: CASSQGRTGGETQYF. The CDR3 nucleotides read TGTGCCAGCAGCCAAGGGAGGACAGGGGGAGAGACCCAGTACTTC.

Of note for this clone: This sequence may be a read error, since a much larger clone differs from it by one base. The V and J genes are TRBV24-1 and TRBJ2-7, with D maybe TRBD1 (6 bases). Germline V gene data show CDR1 as KGHDR and CDR2 as SFDVKD. V lost 6 bases, J lost 1 base, and 15 bases lay in between. The CDR3 runs 15 residues. This CDR3 is CATSKYRDGSYEQYF. The CDR3 region has the DNA TGTGCCACCAGTAAGTACAGGGATGGGTCCTACGAGCAGTACTTC.

This clone was counted many times. The V and J genes are TRBV28 and TRBJ2-3; TRBD1 might be the D (5 bases). The CDR3 is 16 residues long. Germline-derived CDR1 and CDR2 are MDHEN and SYDVKM. Trimming cost V 5 bases and J 1 base, with 16 bases left between them. CDR3 nucleotide sequence: TGTGCCAGCAGTCGTTTGGGCAGGGTCGGCACAGATACGCAGTATTTT. Protein sequence: CASSRLGRVGTDTQYF.

This clone was seen ten or more times. V is TRBV6-1 and J is TRBJ1-1; TRBD1 matches 9 bases. Germline V gene sequence: CDR1 MNHNS, CDR2 SASEGT. This CDR3 spans 16 amino acids. Trimming cost V 6 bases and J 3 bases; bases outside gene matches: 11. CDR3 region: CASRTTSGQGHTEAFF. The CDR3 DNA reads TGTGCCAGCAGAACAACCTCGGGACAGGGTCACACTGAAGCTTTCTTT.

This clone has at least ten counts. The V gene is TRBV5-6, the J gene TRBJ2-1; TRBD2 is a possible D gene (6 bases). This CDR3 comprises 15 residues. CDR1 is SGHDT, CDR2 YYEEEE, per germline. V was trimmed by 2 bases and J by 4 bases, leaving 13 bases between them. For the CDR3, the DNA is TGTGCCAGCAGCTTTACGGGAGTGAGATACAATGAGCAGTTCTTC. The encoded protein is CASSFTGVRYNEQFF.

This clone came up many times. This chain links TRBV4-3 with TRBJ2-1, with 9 positions matching TRBD2. CDR1 and CDR2 (germline): LGHNA, YSLEER. V shed 1 base and J 7 bases; nucleotides not matched to a gene: 8. CDR3 length: 16 residues. CDR3: CASSQVAGDQWNEQFF. Written as DNA, the CDR3 is TGCGCCAGCAGCCAAGTAGCGGGAGACCAATGGAATGAGCAGTTCTTC.

This clone was detected many times. This rearrangement joins TRBV19 to TRBJ2-5; D is ambiguous. The CDR3 has 15 amino acids. Deletions cut 0 bases from V and 4 bases from J, with 12 bases between. Per the germline V gene, CDR1 is LNHDA and CDR2 is SQIVND (reference sequence). For the CDR3, the DNA is TGTGCCAGTAGTATAGATGTTAACAAAGGAGAGACCCAGTACTTC. It codes for CASSIDVNKGETQYF.

This clone was seen at least ten times. Being one base from a much bigger clone, this may be a read error. The same CDR3 arises from other DNA sequences in this sample as well. The chain joins TRBV12-3 or TRBV12-4 to TRBJ1-1; D is possibly TRBD1 (5 bases). The V end lost 6 bases, the J end lost 6 bases, and 14 bases lay between the germline ends. This CDR3 spans 13 amino acids. CDR3 sequence reads: CASRPKTAPEAFF. Here the CDR3 DNA reads TGTGCCAGCAGGCCCAAGACAGCCCCTGAAGCTTTCTTT.